The sequence of this TCR beta chain was determined in a study of T cell clonality in common variable immunodeficiency. This clone appeared many times. Its antigen is still unknown. The read comes to an end 3 residues before the CDR3 does, leaving the germline J gene to fill in the end. CDR1 and CDR2 (germline): SNHLY, FYNNEI. CDR3 length: 13 amino acids. Study findings and constraints: In common variable immunodeficiency, TCR beta chains reportedly carried fewer deletions and N-nucleotide insertions. Authors noted CVID clonality's cause needs subpopulation repertoire sequencing.

Equal genomic DNA amounts from CVID and control samples were sequenced. Produced via immunoSEQ multiplex PCR; TCRdb's table is partial and in-frame only. The sample has 50,000 or so clones, none seen only once; the top ten hold around 3.2%. The rearrangement links TRBV2 to TRBJ2-2, with 7 nucleotides matching TRBD2. The material sequenced was peripheral blood mononuclear cells. This clonotype was sampled from a person aged 18 to 70 in good health. The CDR3 bases that were read are TGTGCCAGCAGGACTAGCCCTTGGGATAGG. Protein sequence: CASRTSPWDR. The complete CDR3 protein is CASRTSPWDRLFF.